These T cell receptor beta chains were read from a single sample in a study of beta chain features in type 1 diabetes. Here immunoSEQ multiplex PCR was the method, and the copy in TCRdb shows in-frame clones only, minus some. The sample holds 40,000 or so clones, about 51% seen once. Source material: Tregs from blood. These receptors were taken from a woman aged 18 to 35 in good health. Both conserved end residues are part of each CDR3. A D gene is named only where the DNA matches it firmly. The size field is filled for only some rows; it gives once, few, many or a size class.

cdr3_nt	cdr3_aa	v_call	j_call	cdr3_length	d_call	clone_size
TGCGCCAGCAGCTTGGCCCAAACTAGCGGGAGTAAGACCCAGTACTTC	CASSLAQTSGSKTQYF	TRBV5-1	TRBJ2-5	16	TRBD2	NA
TGTGCCAGCTCACAGGGGGTTTCTTTGGAGACCCAGTACTTC	CASSQGVSLETQYF	TRBV18	TRBJ2-5	14	NA	few
TGCAGCGTTGAAGAACAGGACTACAATGAGCAGTTCTTC	CSVEEQDYNEQFF	TRBV29-1	TRBJ2-1	13	NA	NA
TGTGCCAGCAGTTCCATCTCACAGGGGGGGGACTTC	CASSSISQGGDF	TRBV28	TRBJ2-4	12	NA	few
TGTGCCAGCAGCTTGTCCGGGGGGCTCTCCTACGAGCAGTACTTC	CASSLSGGLSYEQYF	TRBV5-6	TRBJ2-7	15	NA	NA
TGTGCCAGCAGTTACTCTATACACCCCACAGATACGCAGTATTTT	CASSYSIHPTDTQYF	TRBV6-5	TRBJ2-3	15	NA	NA
TGTGCCAGCAGCTTAGTGCTGGCGGGAGGGACCGAGCAGTACTTC	CASSLVLAGGTEQYF	TRBV5-4	TRBJ2-7	15	TRBD2	NA
TGTGCCAGCAGTGAAGCGGGGACTAGCGGGAGCTACGAGCAGTACTTC	CASSEAGTSGSYEQYF	TRBV6-1	TRBJ2-7	16	TRBD2	NA
TGTGCCAGCAGCTTAGGCGGTGTTCGACGGAGAGACAATGAGCAGTTCTTC	CASSLGGVRRRDNEQFF	TRBV7-2	TRBJ2-1	17	NA	few
TGCAGCGTAGGCGGGGGTACGGACACTGAAGCTTTCTTT	CSVGGGTDTEAFF	TRBV29-1	TRBJ1-1	13	NA	NA
TGTGCCAGCGCCCTAATTACGAACACCGGGGAGCTGTTTTTT	CASALITNTGELFF	TRBV6-1	TRBJ2-2	14	NA	NA
TGTGCCAGCAGCTCCTTACTAGCAAGAGTCTCCAATGAGCAGTTCTTC	CASSSLLARVSNEQFF	TRBV7-9	TRBJ2-1	16	NA	few
TGTGCCAGCTCAGTGACAGGGGCAGGGGACTACGAGCAGTACTTC	CASSVTGAGDYEQYF	TRBV18	TRBJ2-7	15	TRBD1	NA
TGTGCCAGCTCAACTTCGGACAAAGGCTATGGCTACACCTTC	CASSTSDKGYGYTF	TRBV18	TRBJ1-2	14	NA	NA
TGCAGCGTCCTTCCCCGGGGTTCCTCCTACGAGCAGTACTTC	CSVLPRGSSYEQYF	TRBV29-1	TRBJ2-7	14	NA	NA
TGTGCCAGCAGTGACCCCGAAACAACCACCTACGAGCAGTACTTC	CASSDPETTTYEQYF	TRBV25-1	TRBJ2-7	15	NA	NA
TGTGCCAGCGGGGGACAGGTGTCTTATGGCAATCAGCCCCAGCATTTT	CASGGQVSYGNQPQHF	TRBV28	TRBJ1-5	16	TRBD1	NA
TGTGCCAGCAGCTTAGGCGCCCCTGAAGCTTTCTTT	CASSLGAPEAFF	TRBV7-9	TRBJ1-1	12	NA	NA
TGCAGCGTGTCCGGGACACACTACGAGCAGTACTTC	CSVSGTHYEQYF	TRBV29-1	TRBJ2-7	12	NA	NA
TGCGCCAGCAGCTTGGGGGCAAGGTCCTCTGGAAACACCATATATTTT	CASSLGARSSGNTIYF	TRBV5-1	TRBJ1-3	16	NA	few
TGCAGTGCTCGCAGGGGGACCCAGTACTTC	CSARRGTQYF	TRBV20-1	TRBJ2-5	10	NA	NA
TGTGCCAGCTCACCACCGACAGGTGATAACTATGGCTACACCTTC	CASSPPTGDNYGYTF	TRBV18	TRBJ1-2	15	NA	few
TGTGCCAGCACCTTCCCAGGGTTGGGAACTGAAGCTTTCTTT	CASTFPGLGTEAFF	TRBV6-5	TRBJ1-1	14	NA	NA
TGTGCCAGCAGCTTAACGGGCCAGCAGGGGTCCGAGCAGTACTTC	CASSLTGQQGSEQYF	TRBV7-3	TRBJ2-7	15	NA	NA
TGTGCCAGCAGCTTATTAGCGGATACGCAGTATTTT	CASSLLADTQYF	TRBV11-2	TRBJ2-3	12	NA	NA
TGTGCCAGCAGGGACCGGGACAGGGGATACGAGCAGTACTTC	CASRDRDRGYEQYF	TRBV28	TRBJ2-7	14	TRBD1	few